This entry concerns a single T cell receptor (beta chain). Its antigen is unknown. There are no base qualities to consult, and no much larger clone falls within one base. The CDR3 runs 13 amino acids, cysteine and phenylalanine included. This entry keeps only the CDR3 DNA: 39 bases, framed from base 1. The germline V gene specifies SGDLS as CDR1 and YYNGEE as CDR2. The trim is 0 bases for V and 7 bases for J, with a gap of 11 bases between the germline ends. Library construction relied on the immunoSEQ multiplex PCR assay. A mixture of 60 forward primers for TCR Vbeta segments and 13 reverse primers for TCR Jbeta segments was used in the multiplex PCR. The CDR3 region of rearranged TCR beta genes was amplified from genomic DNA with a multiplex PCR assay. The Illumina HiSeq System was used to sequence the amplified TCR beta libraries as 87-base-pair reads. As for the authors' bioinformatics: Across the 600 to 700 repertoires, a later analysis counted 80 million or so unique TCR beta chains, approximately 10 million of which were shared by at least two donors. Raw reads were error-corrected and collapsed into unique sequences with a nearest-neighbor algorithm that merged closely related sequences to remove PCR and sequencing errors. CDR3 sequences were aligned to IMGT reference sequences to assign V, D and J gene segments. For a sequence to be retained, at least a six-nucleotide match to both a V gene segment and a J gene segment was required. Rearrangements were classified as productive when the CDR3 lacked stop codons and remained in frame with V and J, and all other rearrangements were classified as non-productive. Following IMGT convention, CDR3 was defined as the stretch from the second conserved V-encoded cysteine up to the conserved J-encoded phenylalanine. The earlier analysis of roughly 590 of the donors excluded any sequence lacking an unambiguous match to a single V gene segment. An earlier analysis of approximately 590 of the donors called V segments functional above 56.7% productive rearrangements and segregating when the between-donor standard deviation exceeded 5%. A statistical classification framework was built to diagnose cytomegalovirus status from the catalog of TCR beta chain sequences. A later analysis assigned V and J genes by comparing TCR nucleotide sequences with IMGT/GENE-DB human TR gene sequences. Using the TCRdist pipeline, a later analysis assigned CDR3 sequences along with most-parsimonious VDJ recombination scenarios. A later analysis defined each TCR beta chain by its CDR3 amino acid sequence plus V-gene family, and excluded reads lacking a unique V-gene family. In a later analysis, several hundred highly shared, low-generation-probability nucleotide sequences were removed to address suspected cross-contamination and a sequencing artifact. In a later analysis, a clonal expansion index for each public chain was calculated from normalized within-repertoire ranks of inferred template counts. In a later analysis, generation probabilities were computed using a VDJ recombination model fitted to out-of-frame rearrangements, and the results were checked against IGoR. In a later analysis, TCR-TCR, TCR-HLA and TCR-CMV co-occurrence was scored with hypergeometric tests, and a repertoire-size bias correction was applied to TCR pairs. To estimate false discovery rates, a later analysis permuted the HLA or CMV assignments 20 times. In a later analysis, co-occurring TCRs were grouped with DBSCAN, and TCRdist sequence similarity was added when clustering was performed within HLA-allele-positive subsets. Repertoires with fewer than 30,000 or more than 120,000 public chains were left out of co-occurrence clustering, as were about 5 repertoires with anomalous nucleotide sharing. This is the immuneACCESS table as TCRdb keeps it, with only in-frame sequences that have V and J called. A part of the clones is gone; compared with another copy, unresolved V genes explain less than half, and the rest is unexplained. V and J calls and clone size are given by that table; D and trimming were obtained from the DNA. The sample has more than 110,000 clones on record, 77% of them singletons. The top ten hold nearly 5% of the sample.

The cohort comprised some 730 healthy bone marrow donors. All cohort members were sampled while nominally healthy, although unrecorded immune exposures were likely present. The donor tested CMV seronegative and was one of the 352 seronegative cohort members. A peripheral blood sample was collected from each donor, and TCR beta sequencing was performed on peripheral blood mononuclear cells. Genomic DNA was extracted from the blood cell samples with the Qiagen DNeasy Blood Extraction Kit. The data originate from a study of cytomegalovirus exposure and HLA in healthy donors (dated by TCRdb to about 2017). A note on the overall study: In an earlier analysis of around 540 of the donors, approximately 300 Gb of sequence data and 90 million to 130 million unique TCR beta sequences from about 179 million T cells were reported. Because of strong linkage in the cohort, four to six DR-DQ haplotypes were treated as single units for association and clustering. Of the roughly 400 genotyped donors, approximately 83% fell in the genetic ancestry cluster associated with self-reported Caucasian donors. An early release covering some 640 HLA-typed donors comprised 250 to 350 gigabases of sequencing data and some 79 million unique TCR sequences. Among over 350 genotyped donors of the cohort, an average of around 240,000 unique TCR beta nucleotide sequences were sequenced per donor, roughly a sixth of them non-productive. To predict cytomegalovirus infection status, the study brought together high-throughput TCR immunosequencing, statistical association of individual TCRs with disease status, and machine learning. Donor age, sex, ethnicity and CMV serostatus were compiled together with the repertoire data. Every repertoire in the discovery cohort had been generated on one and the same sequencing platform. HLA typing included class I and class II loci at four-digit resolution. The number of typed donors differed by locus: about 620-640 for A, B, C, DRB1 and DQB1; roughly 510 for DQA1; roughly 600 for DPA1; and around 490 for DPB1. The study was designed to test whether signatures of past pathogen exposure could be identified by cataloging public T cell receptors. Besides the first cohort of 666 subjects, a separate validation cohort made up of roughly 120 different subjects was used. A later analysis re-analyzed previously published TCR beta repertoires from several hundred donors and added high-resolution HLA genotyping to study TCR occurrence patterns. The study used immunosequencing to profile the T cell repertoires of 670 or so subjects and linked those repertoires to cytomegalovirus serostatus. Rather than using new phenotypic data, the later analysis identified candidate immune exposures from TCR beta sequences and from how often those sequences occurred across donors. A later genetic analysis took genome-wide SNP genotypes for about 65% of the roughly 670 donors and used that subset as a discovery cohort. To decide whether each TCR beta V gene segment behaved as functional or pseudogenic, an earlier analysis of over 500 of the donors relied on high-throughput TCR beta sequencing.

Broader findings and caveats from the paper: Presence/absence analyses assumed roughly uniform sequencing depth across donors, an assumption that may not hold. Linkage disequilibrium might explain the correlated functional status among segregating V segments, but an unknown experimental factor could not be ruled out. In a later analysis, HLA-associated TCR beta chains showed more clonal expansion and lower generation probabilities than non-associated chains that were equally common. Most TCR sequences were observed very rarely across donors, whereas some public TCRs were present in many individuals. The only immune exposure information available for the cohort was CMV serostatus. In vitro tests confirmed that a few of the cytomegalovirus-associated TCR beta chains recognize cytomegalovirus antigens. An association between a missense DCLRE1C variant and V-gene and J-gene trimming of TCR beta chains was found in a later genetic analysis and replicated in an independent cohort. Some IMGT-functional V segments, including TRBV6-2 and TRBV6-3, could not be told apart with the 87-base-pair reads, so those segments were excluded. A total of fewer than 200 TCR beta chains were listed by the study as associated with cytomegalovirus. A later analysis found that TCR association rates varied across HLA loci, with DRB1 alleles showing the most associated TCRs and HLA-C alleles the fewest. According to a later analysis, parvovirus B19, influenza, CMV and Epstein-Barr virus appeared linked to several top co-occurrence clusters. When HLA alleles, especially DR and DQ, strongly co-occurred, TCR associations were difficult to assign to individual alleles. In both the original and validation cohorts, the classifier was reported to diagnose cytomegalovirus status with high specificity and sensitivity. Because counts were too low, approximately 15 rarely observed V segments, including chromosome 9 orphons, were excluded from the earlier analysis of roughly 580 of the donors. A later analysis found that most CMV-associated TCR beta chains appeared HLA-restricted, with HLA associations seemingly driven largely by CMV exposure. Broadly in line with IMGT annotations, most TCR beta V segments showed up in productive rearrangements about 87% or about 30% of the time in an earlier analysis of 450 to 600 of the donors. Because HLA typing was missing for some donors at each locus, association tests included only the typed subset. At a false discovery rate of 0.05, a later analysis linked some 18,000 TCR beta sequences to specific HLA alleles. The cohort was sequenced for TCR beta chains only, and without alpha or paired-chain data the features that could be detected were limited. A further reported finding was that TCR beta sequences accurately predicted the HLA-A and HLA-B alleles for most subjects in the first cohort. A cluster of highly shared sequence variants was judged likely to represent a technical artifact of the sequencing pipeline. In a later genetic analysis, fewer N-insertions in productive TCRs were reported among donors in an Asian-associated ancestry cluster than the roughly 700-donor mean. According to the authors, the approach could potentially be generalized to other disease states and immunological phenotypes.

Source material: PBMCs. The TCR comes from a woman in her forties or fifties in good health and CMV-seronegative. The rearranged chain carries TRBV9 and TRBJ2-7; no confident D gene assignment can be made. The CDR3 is CASSVVSDSEQYF. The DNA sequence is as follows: TGTGCCAGCAGCGTAGTGTCCGACTCAGAGCAGTACTTC.